The next 12 T cell receptor beta chains were all read from a single sample in a study of OX40 agonist ivuxolimab in advanced cancers. Assay: immunoSEQ multiplex PCR; the TCRdb copy retains only in-frame clones and omits some. Of roughly 42,000 clones listed, 75% to 90% were seen once; the top ten hold 9% to 14%. Sequenced here: CD4+ or CD8+ T cells sorted from blood, sampled in a trial of the OX40 agonist ivuxolimab. The receptors were gathered from an adult with an advanced solid tumor such as melanoma, head and neck, liver or kidney cancer.

The chain employs TRBV30 and TRBJ1-5, with 10 bases that match TRBD1. Germline CDR1 is GTSNPN and CDR2 is SVGIG (reference sequence). The CDR3 is 14 residues long. Trimming cost V 3 bases and J 7 bases; bases outside gene matches: 6. The CDR3 DNA is TGTGCCTGGAGCCGACAGGGGGCAGGGCAGCCCCAGCATTTT. It yields the protein CAWSRQGAGQPQHF.

The chain is built from TRBV5-1 and TRBJ2-5; D possibly matches TRBD1 or TRBD2 (6 bases each). The germline V and J ends were trimmed by 4 bases and 0 bases, with 13 bases remaining between them. Germline CDR1 SGHRS, CDR2 YFSETQ. The CDR3 is 15 amino acids. Here the CDR3 DNA reads TGCGCCAGCAGCACCCGGGGGACAAACCAAGAGACCCAGTACTTC. Translation gives CASSTRGTNQETQYF.

This clone was recorded only once. V usage is TRBV20-1 and J usage is TRBJ1-1; D perhaps matches TRBD1 (5 bases). The V end lost 5 bases, the J end lost 13 bases, and 8 bases lay between the germline ends. This CDR3 comprises 8 residues. CDR1 DFQATT and CDR2 SNEGSKA come from the germline V gene (reference sequence). The CDR3 nucleotides read TGCAGTGCTCCCGGGGGTTTCTTT. It is translated as CSAPGGFF.

This clone was counted a single time. The chain joins TRBV27 to TRBJ1-1, with unresolved D. This CDR3 has 13 residues. Per germline, CDR1 MNHEY and CDR2 SMNVEV (reference sequence). Trimming pared 2 bases from V and 2 bases from J, leaving 6 bases between. CDR3 nucleotide sequence: TGTGCCAGCAGTTTACGAATAAACACTGAAGCTTTCTTT. It specifies CASSLRINTEAFF.

The gene calls are TRBV27 and TRBJ2-1; possibly TRBD2 for D (6 bases). Trimming removed 6 bases from V and 0 bases from J, with 18 bases in between. CDR3 length: 17 residues. CDR1 and CDR2 (germline): MNHEY, SMNVEV (reference sequence). CDR3: CASSWRVGDRSYNEQFF. CDR3 coding DNA: TGTGCCAGCAGCTGGAGGGTCGGGGATCGCTCCTACAATGAGCAGTTCTTC.

This chain connects TRBV27 to TRBJ1-2; the D gene is possibly TRBD1 (6 bases). This CDR3 contains 13 residues. Germline CDR1 is MNHEY and CDR2 is SMNVEV (reference sequence). V was cut by 5 bases and J by 8 bases, with 15 bases left in between. The CDR3 region is CASSDLTGSGYTF. CDR3 in DNA: TGTGCCAGCAGTGATTTGACAGGAAGCGGCTACACCTTC.

This rearrangement joins TRBV11-2 to TRBJ1-3, with unresolved D. Germline CDR1 SGHAT, CDR2 FQNNGV. The CDR3 is made up of 15 amino acids. Trimming took off 3 bases at V and 0 bases at J, with 9 bases between the two ends. CDR3 amino acids: CASSFDLNSGNTIYF. The CDR3 DNA reads TGTGCCAGCAGCTTCGATCTAAACTCTGGAAACACCATATATTTT.

This clone has only one observation. This rearrangement joins TRBV5-6 to TRBJ2-5; 7 bases fit TRBD2. The CDR3 sequence is 13 residues long. The junction had 8 bases not matched to a gene; V was cut back by 3 bases and J by 9 bases. Germline V gene lookup returns CDR1 SGHDT and CDR2 YYEEEE. CDR3: CASSSGLRGAQYF. CDR3 bases: TGTGCCAGCAGCTCCGGACTCCGGGGGGCCCAGTACTTC.

The rearrangement links TRBV2 to TRBJ1-5, with 7 nucleotides matching TRBD1. The CDR3 loop spans 15 amino acids. V was clipped by 8 bases and J by 3 bases; unmatched bases: 10. Germline CDR1 SNHLY, CDR2 FYNNEI. The CDR3 bases are TGTGCCAGCGGGATTGGTGGGACAGACAATCAGCCCCAGCATTTT. The encoded protein is CASGIGGTDNQPQHF. The full variable domain, its missing parts supplied by reference TRBV2 and TRBJ1-5, is EPEVTQTPSHQVTQMGQEVILRCVPISNHLYFYWYRQILGQKVEFLVSFYNNEISEKSEIFDDQFSVERPDGSNFTLKIRSTKLEDSAMYFCASGIGGTDNQPQHFGDGTRLSIL.

This chain joins TRBV11-2 and TRBJ1-4, with 8 bases identical to TRBD1. Germline V lookup: CDR1 SGHAT, CDR2 FQNNGV. The CDR3 covers 14 residues. Trimming at V came to 6 bases and at J to 7 bases, leaving 7 bases not matched to a gene. CDR3 in amino acids: CASRSNRGVEKLFF. The CDR3 DNA sequence: TGTGCCAGCAGATCTAACAGGGGGGTTGAAAAACTGTTTTTT.

This clone was seen a handful of times. The CDR3 region has the DNA TGCGCCAGCAGCCAAGCTGCGGACAGAGAGAATTCACCCCTCCACTTT. Translation gives CASSQAADRENSPLHF. This chain links TRBV4-1 with TRBJ1-6, with D perhaps TRBD1 (6 bases). Germline lookup yields CDR1 MGHRA and CDR2 YSYEKL. The CDR3 covers 16 residues. Trimming removed 1 base from V and 7 bases from J, with 14 bases in between.

The rearrangement links TRBV7-9 to TRBJ1-2; 9 bases align to TRBD1. Germline V CDR1 and CDR2: SEHNR, FQNEAQ (reference sequence). CDR3 length: 15 residues. Germline trimming cut 3 bases from V and 6 bases from J; bases unmatched to any gene: 8. The CDR3 loop is CASSFRTGAIDGYTF. CDR3 sequence (DNA): TGTGCCAGCAGCTTTCGGACAGGGGCCATTGATGGCTACACCTTC.